This note documents a single TCR beta chain sequence. The CDR3 runs 15 residues. Germline V gene data show CDR1 as MDHEN and CDR2 as SYDVKM. The trim removed 2 bases at V and 1 base at J, leaving 2 bases unmatched. This record comes from a study of blood T cells in healthy people across ages. The use of a sample-barcoded 5' primer and a J-beta primer mix characterized a second PCR of about 6 to 12 cycles. Every sample returned 3 million or more CDR3-containing paired-end reads. TCRdb called the 5' RACE reads again in MiXCR, with one record for every CDR3 protein. The sample carries hundreds of thousands of distinct CDR3 sequences, 49% recorded once.

The TCR sequence derives from a woman aged 55-75 years in good health. The sequencing input was blood. This rearrangement joins TRBV28 to TRBJ2-5, with 9 bases lining up with TRBD1. As DNA, the CDR3 is TGTGCCAGCAGTTTAGGACAGGGGTCCCAAGAGACCCAGTACTTC. Translating it yields CASSLGQGSQETQYF.